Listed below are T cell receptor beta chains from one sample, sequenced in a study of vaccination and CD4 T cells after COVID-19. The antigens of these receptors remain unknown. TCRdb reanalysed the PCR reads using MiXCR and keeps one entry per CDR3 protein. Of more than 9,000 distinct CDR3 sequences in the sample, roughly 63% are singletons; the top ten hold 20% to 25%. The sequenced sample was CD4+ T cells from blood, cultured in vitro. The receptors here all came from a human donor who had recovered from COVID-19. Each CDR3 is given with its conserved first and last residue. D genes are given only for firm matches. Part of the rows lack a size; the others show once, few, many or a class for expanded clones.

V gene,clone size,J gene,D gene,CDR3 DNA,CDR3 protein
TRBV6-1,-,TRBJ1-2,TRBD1,TGTGCCAGCAGTCTGGGACAGGGGTTTTATGGCTACACCTTC,CASSLGQGFYGYTF
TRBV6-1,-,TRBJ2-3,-,TGTGCCAGCAGTGTTCTGGGGGCGGTAGATACGCAGTATTTT,CASSVLGAVDTQYF
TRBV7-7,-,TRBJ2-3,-,TGTGCTAGCAGCTTGGAACTGGCGTCAGATACGCAGTATTTT,CASSLELASDTQYF
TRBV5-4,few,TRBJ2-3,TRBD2,TGTGCCAGCAGCGCTTCACTAGCGGGAGGCCCCACAGATACGCAGTATTTT,CASSASLAGGPTDTQYF
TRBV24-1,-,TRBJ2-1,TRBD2,TGTGCCACCAGTGATTTGATGCGGCTAGCGGGAGGGTACAATGAGCAGTTCTTC,CATSDLMRLAGGYNEQFF
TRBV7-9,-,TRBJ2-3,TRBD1,TGTGCCAGCAGCTTTTTGGACAGGGGCGGGACAGATACGCAGTATTTT,CASSFLDRGGTDTQYF
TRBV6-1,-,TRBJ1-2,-,TGTGCCAGCACCACCTTCAGGGGAGGGATGGAGGGCTACACCTTC,CASTTFRGGMEGYTF
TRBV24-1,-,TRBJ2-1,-,TGTGCCACCAGCCCGGGTAGCTACAATGAGCAGTTCTTC,CATSPGSYNEQFF
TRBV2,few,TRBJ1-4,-,TGTGCCAGCAGGGGACGGAGGGAAGAGGCCTCCGGAAAACTGTTTTTT,CASRGRREEASGKLFF
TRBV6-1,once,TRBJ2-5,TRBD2,TGTGCCAGCACGAGAGCGGGGGCCCCCAGAGAGACCCAGTACTTC,CASTRAGAPRETQYF
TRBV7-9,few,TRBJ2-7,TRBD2,TGTGCCAGCAAGCTAGCGGGGGGCTCCTACGAGCAGTACTTC,CASKLAGGSYEQYF
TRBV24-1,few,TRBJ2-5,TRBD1,TGTGCCACCAGTGACCCCGACAGGGATCAAGAGACCCAGTACTTC,CATSDPDRDQETQYF
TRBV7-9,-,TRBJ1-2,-,TGTGCCAGCAGCTTATTGCGAGGGCCCTATGGCTACACCTTC,CASSLLRGPYGYTF
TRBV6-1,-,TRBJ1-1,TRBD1,TGTGCCAGTACTAGGGACAGGGGCACTGAAGCTTTCTTT,CASTRDRGTEAFF
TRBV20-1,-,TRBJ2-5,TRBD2,TGCAGTGCTTCCCGGACTAGCGGGGGACCCGGGGAGACCCAGTACTTC,CSASRTSGGPGETQYF
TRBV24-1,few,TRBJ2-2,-,TGTGCCACCAGTGACCACCCTCTGGGGCCAAACACCGGGGAGCTGTTTTTT,CATSDHPLGPNTGELFF
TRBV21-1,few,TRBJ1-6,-,TGTGCCAGCACCATACCTCTAGGGGCCAGTTCACCCCTCCACTTT,CASTIPLGASSPLHF
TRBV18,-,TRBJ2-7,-,TGTGCCAGCTCACCGGGCGAAAGCTACGAGCAGTACTTC,CASSPGESYEQYF
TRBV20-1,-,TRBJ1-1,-,TGCAGTGCTCAGGCAGGGGCGAACACTGAAGCTTTCTTT,CSAQAGANTEAFF
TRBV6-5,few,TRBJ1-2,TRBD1,TGTGCCAGCAGTTACTCGGCCACAGGGGTCGGGGGCTACACCTTC,CASSYSATGVGGYTF
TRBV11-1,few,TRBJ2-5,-,TGTGCCAGCAGCTTAGGGATGGGAGTCGGCCAAGAGACCCAGTACTTC,CASSLGMGVGQETQYF
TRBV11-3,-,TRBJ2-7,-,TGTGCCAGCAGCAGGGACACCTCCTACGAGCAGTACTTC,CASSRDTSYEQYF
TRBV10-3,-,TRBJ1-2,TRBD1,TGTGCCATCAGAAAGGGGGCTACCAGTGATGGCTACACCTTC,CAIRKGATSDGYTF
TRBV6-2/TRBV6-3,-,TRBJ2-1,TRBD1,TGTGCCAGCAGTCCCCCGGGACAGGGGTACAATGAGCAGTTCTTC,CASSPPGQGYNEQFF
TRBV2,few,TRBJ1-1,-,TGTGCCAGCAACCCTCTGAGTCTTGAAGCTTTCTTT,CASNPLSLEAFF
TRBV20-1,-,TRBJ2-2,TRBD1,TGCAGTGCTAAAGCCGGGACAGGGGGGACCGGGGAGCTGTTTTTT,CSAKAGTGGTGELFF
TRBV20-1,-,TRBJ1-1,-,TGCAGTGCTAGCGCAGGGCGGGGAACTGAAGCTTTCTTT,CSASAGRGTEAFF
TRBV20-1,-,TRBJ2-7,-,TGCAGTGCTAGAGATCCGAGCTTAGGAGGTATATACGAGCAGTACTTC,CSARDPSLGGIYEQYF
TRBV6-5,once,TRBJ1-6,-,TGTGCCAGCAGTTACTCGTCCCGACCTTGGGATAATTCACCCCTCCACTTT,CASSYSSRPWDNSPLHF
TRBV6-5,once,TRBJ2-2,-,TGTGCCAGCAGTTCGGCGGGTACGAACACCGGGGAGCTGTTTTTT,CASSSAGTNTGELFF
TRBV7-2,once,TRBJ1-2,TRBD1,TGTGCCAGCAGCTTAACGCCTATAGTCACAGGGGGCGCTTACTATGGCTACACCTTC,CASSLTPIVTGGAYYGYTF
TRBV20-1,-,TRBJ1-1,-,TGCAGTGCTCCACAACCGGGACATGCGGAAGGTACTGAAGCTTTCTTT,CSAPQPGHAEGTEAFF
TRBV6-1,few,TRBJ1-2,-,TGTGCCAGCAGAGTGGAGTCTAACTATGGCTACACCTTC,CASRVESNYGYTF
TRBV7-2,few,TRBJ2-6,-,TGTGCCAGCAGCTTAGCCTCGAACAGCCGATTAACGTCTTTC,CASSLASNSRLTSF